This entry is about one TCR beta chain. What this receptor recognizes is not known. Base qualities are not provided; no much larger clone lies one nucleotide away. Whole blood was collected in K2EDTA tubes by collaborating institutions according to the institutions' own protocols. For TCRbeta analysis, collaborator samples were shipped as frozen whole blood, as isolated PBMCs, or as DNA extracted from either sample type. V and J are truncated by 6 bases and 4 bases respectively, leaving an intervening sequence of 5 bases. There are 11 amino acids in the CDR3, from cysteine to phenylalanine inclusive. Left in the record is the CDR3 DNA by itself, 33 bases read in frame from the first base. The germline V gene provides CDR1 MDHEN and CDR2 SYDVKM. The immunoSEQ Assay, a bias-controlled multiplex PCR, was used to amplify TCRbeta CDR3 regions from genomic DNA. In the paper's pipeline: The number of nucleated cells in each sample was estimated by amplification of reference gene primers within the assay. To quantify the absolute abundance of each unique TCRbeta CDR3 rearrangement, sequence reads were collapsed and filtered. For each sample, productive Simpson clonality was calculated as the square root of Simpson's diversity index across productive rearrangements. TCRdb provides this immuneACCESS table in a form limited to in-frame rearrangements. Some clones are lacking; in checked studies, under half of them reflect an unresolved V gene, and why the rest are absent is not known. V and J calls and clone size are as listed in that table; D and trimming were resolved from the DNA. The sample table holds 120,000 or so clones, of which approximately 65% were seen once. The ten largest clones represent about 8.3% of the sample.

This sample was taken from a study of blood T cell repertoires in COVID-19 (dated by TCRdb to about 2020). For the wider study: The collaborator samples originated in the United States, Italy and Spain and spanned the acute and convalescent phases of COVID-19. The material from the prospective study consisted of cDNA or gDNA derived from T cells, B-cell-depleted T cells, or PBMCs. Deeply sampled blood TCRbeta repertoires from subjects exposed to, actively infected with, or recovered from COVID-19 were included in the dataset. The repertoires were released in a freely available public database intended as a resource for research on the immune response to SARS-CoV-2. The samples were drawn from the first 160 participants of the ongoing ImmuneRACE study and from under 1,500 subjects provided by 6 global collaborators. The sample metadata nearly always contained a de-identified subject ID, COVID-19 status, age in years and sex. Where available, HLA class I and class II types were obtained from metadata supplied by the sample provider rather than from assay-based typing. Results and caveats for the whole study, not just this receptor: How much clinical and demographic metadata was included differed by source and by participant, and the metadata was provided uncurated.

This sequence was found in a woman in her sixties with acute or convalescent COVID-19. This sequence uses TRBV28 and TRBJ2-3; a confident D gene designation cannot be given. The sample comprised peripheral blood. The nucleotides read TGTGCCAGCAGCCCGGCAGATACGCAGTATTTT. The encoded protein is CASSPADTQYF.